This T cell receptor beta chain was retrieved from a study of response to subunit inactivated influenza vaccine (dated by TCRdb to 2017 to 2018). Study-wide context: Deep quantitative T cell receptor repertoire profiling was used in the study to track responses to a trivalent subunit inactivated influenza vaccine.

Receptors were amplified or captured by RT-PCR. The instrument was an Illumina HiSeq 2500. TCRdb trimmed the raw reads at Q25, called clones with MiXCR and kept productive beta chains. Duplicate CDR3 protein sequences are folded into a single record with the most common DNA and genes. This sample is represented by hundreds of thousands of distinct CDR3 sequences; about 14% of them were singletons. Of the sample, 6% to 7% falls within the top ten clones. CDR1 is given as SGHRS and CDR2 as YFSETQ, both from the germline V gene. The V and J ends are trimmed by 5 bases and 0 bases, leaving 15 bases between them. The CDR3 runs 15 residues from the cysteine to the phenylalanine. Left in the record is the CDR3 DNA by itself, 45 bases read in frame from the first base. This clonotype was recorded a few times. Its antigen specificity is not known. It has no much larger one-base neighbor in the sample; base qualities were not kept.

Results and caveats for the whole study, not just this receptor: The authors suggested that each seasonal influenza vaccination may recruit only a limited number of new T cells.

The sequencing here drew on PBMCs from blood, taken roughly 15 days before vaccination. This TCR came from a man aged 50 to 59 who received an inactivated influenza vaccine. Donor details come from another sample of the same person, matched by shared clones. The V gene is TRBV5-1 and the J gene is TRBJ2-7, with no confident D gene call. CDR3 loop: CASSPDTTSSYEQYF. The DNA is as follows: TGCGCCAGCAGTCCTGACACCACGAGCTCCTACGAGCAGTACTTC. The reference TRBV5-1 and TRBJ2-7 proteins fill in what lies around the CDR3, so the full variable domain reads KAGVTQTPRYLIKTRGQQVTLSCSPISGHRSVSWYQQTPGQGLQFLFEYFSETQRNKGNFPGRFSGRQFSNSRSEMNVSTLELGDSALYLCASSPDTTSSYEQYFGPGTRLTVT.